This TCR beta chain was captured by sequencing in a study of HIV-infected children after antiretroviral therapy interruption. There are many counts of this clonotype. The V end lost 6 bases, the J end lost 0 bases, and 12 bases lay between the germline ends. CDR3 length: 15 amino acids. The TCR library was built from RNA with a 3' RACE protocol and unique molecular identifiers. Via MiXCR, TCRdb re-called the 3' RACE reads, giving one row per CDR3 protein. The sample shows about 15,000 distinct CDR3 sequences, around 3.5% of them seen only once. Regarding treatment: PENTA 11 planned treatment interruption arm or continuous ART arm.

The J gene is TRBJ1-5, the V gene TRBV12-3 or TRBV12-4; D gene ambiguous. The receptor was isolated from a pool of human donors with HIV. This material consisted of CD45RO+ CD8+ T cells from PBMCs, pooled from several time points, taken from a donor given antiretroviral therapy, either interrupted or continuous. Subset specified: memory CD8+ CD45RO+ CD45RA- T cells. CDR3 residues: CASRPGVSSNQPQHF. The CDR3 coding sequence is TGTGCCAGCAGGCCGGGAGTAAGTAGCAATCAGCCCCAGCATTTT.